This TCR beta chain was profiled in a study of blood T cell repertoires in COVID-19. Study background: The samples span acute and convalescent COVID-19 from the United States, Italy and Spain.

Seattle patients were enrolled while actively infected and followed longitudinally. Worth noting for this clone: The same CDR3 is also encoded by other DNA sequences in this sample.

The germline gives CDR1 LGHDT, CDR2 YNNKEL (reference sequence). Trimming took 1 base from V and 3 from J, leaving 3 bases between them. This CDR3 spans 12 amino acids. TCRdb keeps only in-frame clones here, not all; method: immunoSEQ multiplex PCR. Here the sample spans roughly 240,000 clones, 75% to 85% being singletons. The specimen was peripheral blood. The chain employs TRBV3-1 (or the pseudogene TRBV3-2) and TRBJ1-2, with unresolved D. The sequence derives from a man in his fifties with COVID-19, enrolled during active disease. This CDR3 reads CASSQAYYGYTF. CDR3 coding DNA: TGTGCCAGCAGCCAAGCTTACTATGGCTACACCTTC.